The 3 T cell receptor beta chains in this list originate from one sample, sequenced in a study of CD8+CD57+ T cells in acquired aplastic anemia. An expansion of CD8+CD57+ cells by flow cytometry had been shown in patients chosen for sequencing. Genomic DNA acted as the template from which TCR beta VDJ combination and CDR3 sequence profiling were carried out. TCRdb re-analysed the reads in MiXCR, keeping a single row per CDR3 protein. The table has roughly 250,000 distinct CDR3 sequences, 82% seen once. The sequencing sample was made of sorted CD4+, CD8+, or CD8+CD57+ T cells (not recorded which) from PBMCs. Receptor source: a human donor with aplastic anemia.

This clonotype occurred once. Likely a read error: the CDR3 ends without its conserved phenylalanine or tryptophan. It is unclear where the CDR3 begins or ends on the DNA, so no DNA is shown, and the CDR3 is as TCRdb lists it. This chain uses TRBV2 with TRBJ1-6. Per the germline V gene, CDR1 is SNHLY and CDR2 is FYNNEI. The CDR3 has 16 residues if both end residues are counted. This chain's CDR3 is CASSEVSGGTSSYNEH.

With respect to this clonotype: It is unclear where the CDR3 begins or ends on the DNA, so no DNA is shown, and the CDR3 is as TCRdb lists it. The gene calls are TRBV9 and TRBJ1-1; whether TRBD1, the table's D call, matches the DNA was not checked. Germline CDR1 and CDR2: SGDLS and YYNGEE. The CDR3 adds up to 14 amino acids, both ends counted. The CDR3 protein is CASGVAGHIQYFVF.

The V gene is TRBV10-3, the J gene TRBJ1-5; D is uncertain. V shed 6 bases and J shed 1 base, with 7 bases lying between them. Germline CDR1 and CDR2: ENHRY and SYGVKD. CDR3 size: 13 residues. The CDR3 DNA is TGTGCCATCAGCGTTCAGAGCAATCAGCCCCAGCATTTT. This sequence encodes CAISVQSNQPQHF.